This T cell receptor (beta chain) was sequenced during a study of cytomegalovirus exposure and HLA in healthy donors. Study observations and caveats: According to the study, 150 to 200 TCR beta chains were cytomegalovirus-associated. A later analysis found first-cohort TCR clusters tended to co-occur in the 95 to 150 validation repertoires. Under in vitro conditions, a few CMV-associated chains were confirmed as specific for CMV antigens.

About this clone: Its antigen is not known.

The donors were members of the validation cohort comprising about 130 subjects, separate from the roughly 600-subject first cohort. Assay used: immunoSEQ multiplex PCR; TCRdb lists only in-frame clones, some missing. The sample has about 170,000 clones; roughly 96% are singletons. Looked up from germline, CDR1 is SGDLS and CDR2 is YYNGEE. CDR3 length: 12 amino acids. The V end lost 4 bases, the J end lost 12 bases, and 14 bases lay between the germline ends. The chain has TRBV9 and TRBJ2-1, with D perhaps matching TRBD1 (5 bases). The source material was PBMCs. The receptor was derived from a woman between 18 and 30 years old in good health and CMV-seronegative. The CDR3 coding sequence is TGTGCCAGCAGCCCAGGGTGGGAAGCGCAGTTCTTC. As protein: CASSPGWEAQFF.